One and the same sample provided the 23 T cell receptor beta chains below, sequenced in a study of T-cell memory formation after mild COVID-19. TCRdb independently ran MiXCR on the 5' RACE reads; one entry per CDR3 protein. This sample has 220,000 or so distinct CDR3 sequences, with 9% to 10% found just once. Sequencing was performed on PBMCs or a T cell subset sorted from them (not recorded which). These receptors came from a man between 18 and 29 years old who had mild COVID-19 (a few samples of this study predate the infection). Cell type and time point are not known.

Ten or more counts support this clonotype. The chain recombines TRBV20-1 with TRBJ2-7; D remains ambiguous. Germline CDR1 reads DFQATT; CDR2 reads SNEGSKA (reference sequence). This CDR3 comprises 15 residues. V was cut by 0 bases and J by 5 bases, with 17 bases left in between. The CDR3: CSARDLILETNEQYF. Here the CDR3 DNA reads TGCAGTGCTAGAGATTTAATCCTAGAAACTAACGAGCAGTACTTC.

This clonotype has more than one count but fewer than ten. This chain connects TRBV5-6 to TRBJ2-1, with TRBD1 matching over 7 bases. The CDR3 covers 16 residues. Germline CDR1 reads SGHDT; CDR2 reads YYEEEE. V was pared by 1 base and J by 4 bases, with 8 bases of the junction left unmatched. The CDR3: CASSLLARDRYNEQFF. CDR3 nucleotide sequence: TGTGCCAGCAGCTTGTTGGCGAGGGACAGATACAATGAGCAGTTCTTC.

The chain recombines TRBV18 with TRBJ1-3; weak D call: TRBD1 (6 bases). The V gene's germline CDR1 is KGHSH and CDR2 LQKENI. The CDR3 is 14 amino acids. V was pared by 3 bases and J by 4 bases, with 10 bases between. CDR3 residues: CASSPDSAGNTIYF. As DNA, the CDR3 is TGTGCCAGCTCACCGGACAGTGCCGGAAACACCATATATTTT.

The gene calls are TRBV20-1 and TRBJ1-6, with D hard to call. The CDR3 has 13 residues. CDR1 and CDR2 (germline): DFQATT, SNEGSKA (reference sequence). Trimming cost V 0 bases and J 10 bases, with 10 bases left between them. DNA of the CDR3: TGCAGTGCTAGAGATTCCGGGGAGTCACCCCTCCACTTT. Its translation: CSARDSGESPLHF.

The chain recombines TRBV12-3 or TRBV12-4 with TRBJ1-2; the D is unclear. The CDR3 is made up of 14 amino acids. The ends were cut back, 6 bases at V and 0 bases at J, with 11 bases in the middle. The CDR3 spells CASRPTNANYGYTF. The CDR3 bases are TGTGCCAGCAGACCCACAAATGCTAACTATGGCTACACCTTC.

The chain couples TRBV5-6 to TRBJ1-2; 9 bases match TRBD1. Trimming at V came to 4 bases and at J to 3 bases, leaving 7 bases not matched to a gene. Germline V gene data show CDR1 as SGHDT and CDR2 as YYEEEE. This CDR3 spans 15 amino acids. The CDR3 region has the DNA TGTGCCAGCAGCCCGGCGGGACAGGGCTACTATGGCTACACCTTC. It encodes CASSPAGQGYYGYTF. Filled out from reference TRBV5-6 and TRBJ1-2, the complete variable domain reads DAGVTQSPTHLIKTRGQQVTLRCSPKSGHDTVSWYQQALGQGPQFIFQYYEEEERQRGNFPDRFSGHQFPNYSSELNVNALLLGDSALYLCASSPAGQGYYGYTFGSGTRLTVV.

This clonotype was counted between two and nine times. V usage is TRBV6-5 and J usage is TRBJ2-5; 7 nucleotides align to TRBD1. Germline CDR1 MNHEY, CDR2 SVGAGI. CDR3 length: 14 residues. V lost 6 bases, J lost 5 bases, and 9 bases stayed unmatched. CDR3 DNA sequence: TGTGCCAGCAGCGATCCGGGACAGCGGGAGACCCAGTACTTC. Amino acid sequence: CASSDPGQRETQYF.

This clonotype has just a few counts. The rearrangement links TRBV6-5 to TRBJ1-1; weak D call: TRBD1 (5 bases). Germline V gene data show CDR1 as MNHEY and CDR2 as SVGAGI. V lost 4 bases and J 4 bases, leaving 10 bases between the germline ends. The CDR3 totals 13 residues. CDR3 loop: CASSFKGFTEAFF. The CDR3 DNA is TGTGCCAGCAGTTTTAAGGGGTTCACTGAAGCTTTCTTT.

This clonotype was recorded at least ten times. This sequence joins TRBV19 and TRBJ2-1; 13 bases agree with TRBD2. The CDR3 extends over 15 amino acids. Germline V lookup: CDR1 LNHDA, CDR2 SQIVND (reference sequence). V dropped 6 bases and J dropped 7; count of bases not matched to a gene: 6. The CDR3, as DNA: TGTGCCAGTAGCGGGGGACTAGCGGGGAAGAATGAGCAGTTCTTC. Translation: CASSGGLAGKNEQFF.

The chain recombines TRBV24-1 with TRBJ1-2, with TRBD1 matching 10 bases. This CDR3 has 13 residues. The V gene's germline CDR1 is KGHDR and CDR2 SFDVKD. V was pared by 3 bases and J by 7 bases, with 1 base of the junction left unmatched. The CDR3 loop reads CATSDGTGVGYTF. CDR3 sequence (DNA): TGTGCCACCAGTGATGGGACAGGGGTTGGCTACACCTTC.

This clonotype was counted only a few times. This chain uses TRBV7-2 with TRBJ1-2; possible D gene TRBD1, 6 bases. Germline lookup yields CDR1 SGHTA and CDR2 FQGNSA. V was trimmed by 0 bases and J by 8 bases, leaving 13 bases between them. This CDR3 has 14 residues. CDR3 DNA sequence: TGTGCCAGCAGCTTAGCAACAGGGTCTTCGGGCTACACCTTC. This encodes CASSLATGSSGYTF.

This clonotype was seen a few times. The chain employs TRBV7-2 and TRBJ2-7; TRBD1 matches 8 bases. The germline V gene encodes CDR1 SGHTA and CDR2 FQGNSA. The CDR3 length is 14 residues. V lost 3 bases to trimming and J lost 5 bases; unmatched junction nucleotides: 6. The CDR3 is CASSLEQGVNEQYF. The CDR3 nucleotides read TGTGCCAGCAGCTTGGAACAGGGGGTAAACGAGCAGTACTTC.

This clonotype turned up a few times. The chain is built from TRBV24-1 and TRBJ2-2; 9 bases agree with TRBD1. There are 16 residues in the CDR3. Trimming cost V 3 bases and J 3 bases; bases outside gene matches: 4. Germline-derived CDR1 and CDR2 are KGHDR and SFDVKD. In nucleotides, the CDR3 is TGTGCCACCAGTGATCCGCGACAGGGGGACACCGGGGAGCTGTTTTTT. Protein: CATSDPRQGDTGELFF.

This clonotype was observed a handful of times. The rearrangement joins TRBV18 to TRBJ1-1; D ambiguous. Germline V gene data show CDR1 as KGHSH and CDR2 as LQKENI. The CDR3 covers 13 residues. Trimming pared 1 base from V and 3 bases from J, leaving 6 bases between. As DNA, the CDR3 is TGTGCCAGCTCACCACTTGGGGACACTGAAGCTTTCTTT. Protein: CASSPLGDTEAFF.

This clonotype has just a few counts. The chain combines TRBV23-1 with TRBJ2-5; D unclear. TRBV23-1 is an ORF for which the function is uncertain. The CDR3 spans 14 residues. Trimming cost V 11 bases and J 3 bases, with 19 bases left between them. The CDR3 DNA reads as TGCGCCGCATTTCACGGTTTTAGAAAAGAGACCCAGTACTTC. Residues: CAAFHGFRKETQYF.

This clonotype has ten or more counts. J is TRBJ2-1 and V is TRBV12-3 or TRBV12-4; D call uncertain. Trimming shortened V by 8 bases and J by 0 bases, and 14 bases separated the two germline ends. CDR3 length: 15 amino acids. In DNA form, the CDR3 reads TGTGCCAGCCCTCCCCCGGTTAGCTCCTACAATGAGCAGTTCTTC. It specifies CASPPPVSSYNEQFF.

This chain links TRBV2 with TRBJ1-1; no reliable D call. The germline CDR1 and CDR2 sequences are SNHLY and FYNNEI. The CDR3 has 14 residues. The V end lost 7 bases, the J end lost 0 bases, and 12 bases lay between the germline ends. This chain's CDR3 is CASIRAELNTEAFF. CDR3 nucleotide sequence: TGTGCCAGCATTAGGGCAGAACTGAACACTGAAGCTTTCTTT.

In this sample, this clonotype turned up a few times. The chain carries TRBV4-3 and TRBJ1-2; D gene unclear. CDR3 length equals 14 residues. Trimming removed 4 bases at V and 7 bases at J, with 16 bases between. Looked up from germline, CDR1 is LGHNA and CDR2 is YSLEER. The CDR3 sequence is CASSRSSQLGGYTF. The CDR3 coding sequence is TGCGCCAGCAGCCGATCCTCGCAGCTGGGTGGCTACACCTTC.

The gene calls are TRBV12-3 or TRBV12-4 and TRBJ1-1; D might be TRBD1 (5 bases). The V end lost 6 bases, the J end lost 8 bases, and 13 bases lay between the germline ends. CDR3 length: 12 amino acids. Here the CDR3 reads CASRGPNVEAFF. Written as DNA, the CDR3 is TGTGCCAGCAGGGGACCCAATGTAGAAGCTTTCTTT.

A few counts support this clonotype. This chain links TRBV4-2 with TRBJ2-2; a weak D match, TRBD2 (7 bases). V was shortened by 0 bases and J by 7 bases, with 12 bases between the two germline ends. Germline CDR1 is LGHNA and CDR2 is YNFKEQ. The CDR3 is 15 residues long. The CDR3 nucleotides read TGTGCCAGCAGCCAAGATCGGGGGGCTGGCGGGGAGCTGTTTTTT. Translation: CASSQDRGAGGELFF.

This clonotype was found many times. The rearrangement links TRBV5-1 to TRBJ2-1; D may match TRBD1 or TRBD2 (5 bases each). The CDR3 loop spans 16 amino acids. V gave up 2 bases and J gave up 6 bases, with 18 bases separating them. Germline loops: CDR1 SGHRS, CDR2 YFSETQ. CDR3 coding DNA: TGCGCCAGCAGCTTATGGGACCCGTCCCTTGTCAATGAGCAGTTCTTC. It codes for CASSLWDPSLVNEQFF.

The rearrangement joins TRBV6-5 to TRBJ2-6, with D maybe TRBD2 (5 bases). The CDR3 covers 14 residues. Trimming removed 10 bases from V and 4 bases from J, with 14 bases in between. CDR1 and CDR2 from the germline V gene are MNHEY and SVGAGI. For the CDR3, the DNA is TGTGCCACGGGATTGAGTGCAGGGGCCAACGTCCTGACTTTC. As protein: CATGLSAGANVLTF.

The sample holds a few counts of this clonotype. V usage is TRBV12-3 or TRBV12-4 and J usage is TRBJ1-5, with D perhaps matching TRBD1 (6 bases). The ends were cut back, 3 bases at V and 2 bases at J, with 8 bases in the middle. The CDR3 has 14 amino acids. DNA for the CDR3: TGTGCCAGCAGTTTCGGGACACGCAATCAGCCCCAGCATTTT. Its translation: CASSFGTRNQPQHF.